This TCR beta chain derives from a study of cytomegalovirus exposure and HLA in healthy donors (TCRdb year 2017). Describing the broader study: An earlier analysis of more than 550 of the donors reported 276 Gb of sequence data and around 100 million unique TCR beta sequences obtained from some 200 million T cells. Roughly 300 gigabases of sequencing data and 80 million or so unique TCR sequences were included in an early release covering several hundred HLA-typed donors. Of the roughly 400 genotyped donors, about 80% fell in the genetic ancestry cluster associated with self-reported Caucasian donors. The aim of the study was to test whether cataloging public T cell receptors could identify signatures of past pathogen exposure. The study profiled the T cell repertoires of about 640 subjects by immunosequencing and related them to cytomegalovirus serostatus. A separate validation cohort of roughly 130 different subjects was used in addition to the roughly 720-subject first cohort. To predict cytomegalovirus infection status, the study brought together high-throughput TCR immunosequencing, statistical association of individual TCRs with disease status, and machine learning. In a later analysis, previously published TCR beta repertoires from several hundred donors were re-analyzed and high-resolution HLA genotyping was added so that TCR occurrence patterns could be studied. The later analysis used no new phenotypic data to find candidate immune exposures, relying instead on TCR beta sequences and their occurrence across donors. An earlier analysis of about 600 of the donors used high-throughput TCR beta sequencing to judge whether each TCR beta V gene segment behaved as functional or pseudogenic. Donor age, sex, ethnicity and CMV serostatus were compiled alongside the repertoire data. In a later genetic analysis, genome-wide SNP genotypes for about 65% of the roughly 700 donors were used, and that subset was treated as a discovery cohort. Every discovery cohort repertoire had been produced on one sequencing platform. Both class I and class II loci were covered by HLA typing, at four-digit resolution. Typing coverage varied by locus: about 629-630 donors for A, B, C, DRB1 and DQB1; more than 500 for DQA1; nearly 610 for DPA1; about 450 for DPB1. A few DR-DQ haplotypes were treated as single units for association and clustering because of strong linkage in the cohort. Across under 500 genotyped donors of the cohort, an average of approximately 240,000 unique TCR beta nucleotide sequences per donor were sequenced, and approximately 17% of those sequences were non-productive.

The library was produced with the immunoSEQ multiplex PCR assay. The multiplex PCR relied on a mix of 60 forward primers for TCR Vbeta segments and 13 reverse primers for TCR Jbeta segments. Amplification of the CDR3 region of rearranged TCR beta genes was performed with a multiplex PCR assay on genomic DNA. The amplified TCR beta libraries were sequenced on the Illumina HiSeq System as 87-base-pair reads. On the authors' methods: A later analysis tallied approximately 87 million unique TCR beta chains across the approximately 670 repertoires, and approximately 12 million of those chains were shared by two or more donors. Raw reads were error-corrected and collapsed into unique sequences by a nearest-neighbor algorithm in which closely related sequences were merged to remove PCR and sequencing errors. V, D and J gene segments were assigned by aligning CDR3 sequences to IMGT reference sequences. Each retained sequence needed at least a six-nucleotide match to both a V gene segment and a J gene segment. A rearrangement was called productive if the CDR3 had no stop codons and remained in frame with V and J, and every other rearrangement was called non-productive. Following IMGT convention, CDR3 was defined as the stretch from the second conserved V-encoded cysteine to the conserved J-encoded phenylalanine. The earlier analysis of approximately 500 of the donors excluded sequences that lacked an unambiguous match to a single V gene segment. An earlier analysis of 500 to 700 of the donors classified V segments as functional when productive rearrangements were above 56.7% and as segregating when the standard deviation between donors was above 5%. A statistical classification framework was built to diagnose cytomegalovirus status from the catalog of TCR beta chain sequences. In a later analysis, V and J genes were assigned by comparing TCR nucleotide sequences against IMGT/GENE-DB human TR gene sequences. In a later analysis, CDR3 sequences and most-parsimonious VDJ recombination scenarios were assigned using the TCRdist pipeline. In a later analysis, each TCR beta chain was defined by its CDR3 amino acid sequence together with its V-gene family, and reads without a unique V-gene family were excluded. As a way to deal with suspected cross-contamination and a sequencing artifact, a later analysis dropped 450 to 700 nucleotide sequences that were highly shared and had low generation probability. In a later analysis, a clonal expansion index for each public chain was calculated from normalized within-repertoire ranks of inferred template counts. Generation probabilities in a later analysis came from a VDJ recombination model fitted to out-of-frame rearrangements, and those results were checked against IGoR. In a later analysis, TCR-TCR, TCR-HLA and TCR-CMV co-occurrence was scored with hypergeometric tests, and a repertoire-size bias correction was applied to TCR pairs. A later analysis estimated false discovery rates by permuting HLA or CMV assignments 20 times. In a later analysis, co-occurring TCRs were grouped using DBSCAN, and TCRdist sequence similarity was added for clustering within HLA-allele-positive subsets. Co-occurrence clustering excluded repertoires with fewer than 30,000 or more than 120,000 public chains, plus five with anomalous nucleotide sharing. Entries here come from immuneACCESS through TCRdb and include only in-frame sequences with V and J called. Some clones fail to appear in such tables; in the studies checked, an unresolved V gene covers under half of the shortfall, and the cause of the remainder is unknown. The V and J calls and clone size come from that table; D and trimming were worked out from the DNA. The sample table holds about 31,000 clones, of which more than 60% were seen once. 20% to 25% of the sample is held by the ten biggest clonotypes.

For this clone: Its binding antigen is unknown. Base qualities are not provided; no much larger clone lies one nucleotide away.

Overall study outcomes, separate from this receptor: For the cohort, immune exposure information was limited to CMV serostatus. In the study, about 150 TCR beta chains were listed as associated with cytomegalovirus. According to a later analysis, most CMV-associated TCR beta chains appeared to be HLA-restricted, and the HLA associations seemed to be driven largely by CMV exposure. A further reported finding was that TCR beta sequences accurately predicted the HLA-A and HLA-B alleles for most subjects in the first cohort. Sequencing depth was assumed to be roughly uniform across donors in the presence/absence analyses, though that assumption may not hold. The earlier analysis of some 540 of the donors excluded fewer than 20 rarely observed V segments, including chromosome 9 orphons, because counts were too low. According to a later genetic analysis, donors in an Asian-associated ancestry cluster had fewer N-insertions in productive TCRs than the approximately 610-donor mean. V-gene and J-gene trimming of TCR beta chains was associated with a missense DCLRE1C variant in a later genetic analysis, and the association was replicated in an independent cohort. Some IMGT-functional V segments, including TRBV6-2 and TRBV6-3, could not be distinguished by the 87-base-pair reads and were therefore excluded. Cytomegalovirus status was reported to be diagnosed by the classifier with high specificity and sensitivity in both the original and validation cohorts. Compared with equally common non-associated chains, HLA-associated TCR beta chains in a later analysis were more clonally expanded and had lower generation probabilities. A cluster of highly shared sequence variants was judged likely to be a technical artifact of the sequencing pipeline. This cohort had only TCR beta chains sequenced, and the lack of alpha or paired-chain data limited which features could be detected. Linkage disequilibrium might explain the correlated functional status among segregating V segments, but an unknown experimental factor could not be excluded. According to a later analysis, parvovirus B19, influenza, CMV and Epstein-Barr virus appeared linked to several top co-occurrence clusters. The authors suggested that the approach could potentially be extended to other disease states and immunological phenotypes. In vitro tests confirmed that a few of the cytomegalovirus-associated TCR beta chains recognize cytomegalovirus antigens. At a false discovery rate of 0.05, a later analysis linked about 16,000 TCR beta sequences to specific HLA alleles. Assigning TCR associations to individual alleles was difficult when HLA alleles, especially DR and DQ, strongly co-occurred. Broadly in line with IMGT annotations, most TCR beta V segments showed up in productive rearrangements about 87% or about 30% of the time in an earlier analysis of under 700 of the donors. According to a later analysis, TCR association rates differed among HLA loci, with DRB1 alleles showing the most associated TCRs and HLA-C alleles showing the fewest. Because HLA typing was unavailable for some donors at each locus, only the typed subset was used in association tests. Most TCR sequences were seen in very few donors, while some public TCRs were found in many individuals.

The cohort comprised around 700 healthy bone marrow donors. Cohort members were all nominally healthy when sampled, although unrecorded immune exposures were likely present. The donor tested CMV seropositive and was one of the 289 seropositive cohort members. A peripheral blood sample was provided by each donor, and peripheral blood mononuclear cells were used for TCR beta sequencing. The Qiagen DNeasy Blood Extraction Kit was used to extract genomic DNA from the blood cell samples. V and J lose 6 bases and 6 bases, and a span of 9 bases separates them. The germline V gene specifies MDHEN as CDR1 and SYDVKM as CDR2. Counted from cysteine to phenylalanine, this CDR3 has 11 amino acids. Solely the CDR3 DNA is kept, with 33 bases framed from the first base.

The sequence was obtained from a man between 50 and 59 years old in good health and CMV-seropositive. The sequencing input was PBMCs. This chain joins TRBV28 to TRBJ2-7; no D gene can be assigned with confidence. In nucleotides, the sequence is TGTGCCAGCAGGGATGGGCTCGAGCAGTACTTC. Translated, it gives CASRDGLEQYF.